These 23 T cell receptor beta chains were all obtained from the same sample, sequenced in a study of T cell repertoires in cytomegalovirus infection. TCRdb reanalysed the reads using MiXCR and keeps one entry per CDR3 protein. The repertoire holds 250,000 to 300,000 distinct CDR3 sequences, with roughly 25% as singletons. The sequenced material came from PBMCs. Receptors were obtained from a human donor in good health (CMV status not recorded). Some clones in this sample may be carry-over from other donors' samples.

This clonotype occurred many times. The chain joins TRBV12-3 or TRBV12-4 to TRBJ1-5; 9 bases align to TRBD1. This CDR3 has 15 amino acids. The J segment lost 2 bases and the V segment lost 6 bases, leaving 5 bases of the junction unmatched. The CDR3 DNA follows: TGTGCCAGCAGAAAGGACAGGGGAGGCAATCAGCCCCAGCATTTT. Encoded protein: CASRKDRGGNQPQHF.

The rearrangement links TRBV19 to TRBJ1-2; 7 bases are a match to TRBD1. V dropped 3 bases and J dropped 3; count of bases not matched to a gene: 7. Germline values: CDR1 LNHDA, CDR2 SQIVND (reference sequence). The CDR3 has 15 residues. In DNA form, the CDR3 reads TGTGCCAGTAGTATGTTTTGGGACAGCGACTATGGCTACACCTTC. This sequence encodes CASSMFWDSDYGYTF.

This clonotype was seen only a few times. The rearrangement joins TRBV29-1 to TRBJ2-7; maybe TRBD2 (6 bases). Trimming stripped 6 bases from V and 7 bases from J, with 10 bases between. CDR3 length: 10 residues. In germline, CDR1 is SQVTM, CDR2 ANQGSEA. CDR3 sequence (DNA): TGCAGCGTCGGGGGTGGGGAGCAGTACTTC. It codes for CSVGGGEQYF.

This clonotype was detected only a few times. The chain carries TRBV7-6 and TRBJ1-2; D is perhaps TRBD1 (6 bases). Between the trimmed V and J ends, which lost 10 bases and 2 bases, there was a span of 11 bases. Germline assignment: CDR1 SGHVS and CDR2 FNYEAQ. The CDR3 has 12 amino acids. The CDR3 protein is CATAGTNYGYTF. CDR3 nucleotide sequence: TGTGCCACGGCGGGGACAAACTATGGCTACACCTTC.

This sequence joins TRBV30 and TRBJ1-2; D not certain. Germline V gives CDR1 GTSNPN, CDR2 SVGIG (reference sequence). V was pared by 3 bases and J by 4 bases, with 12 bases between. The CDR3 is made up of 13 amino acids. DNA of the CDR3: TGTGCCTGGAGAATCGGGATTCGCTATGGCTACACCTTC. It codes for CAWRIGIRYGYTF.

The chain uses TRBV2 and TRBJ1-5, with a weak D call TRBD1 (5 bases). CDR3 length equals 15 residues. The germline V gene encodes CDR1 SNHLY and CDR2 FYNNEI. V was shortened by 3 bases and J by 7 bases, with 16 bases between the two germline ends. The CDR3: CASSDGGMVGQPQHF. The CDR3 region has the DNA TGTGCCAGCAGTGATGGGGGAATGGTGGGACAGCCCCAGCATTTT. The entire variable domain, with the rest obtained from reference TRBV2 and TRBJ1-5, is as follows: EPEVTQTPSHQVTQMGQEVILRCVPISNHLYFYWYRQILGQKVEFLVSFYNNEISEKSEIFDDQFSVERPDGSNFTLKIRSTKLEDSAMYFCASSDGGMVGQPQHFGDGTRLSIL.

This clonotype has only a few counts. The CDR3 region has the DNA TGTGCCAGTAGTGCGTGGGAGACCCAGTACTTC. Translating it yields CASSAWETQYF. The chain combines TRBV19 with TRBJ2-5, with unresolved D. Germline values: CDR1 LNHDA, CDR2 SQIVND (reference sequence). The CDR3 has 11 residues. V was cut by 5 bases and J by 5 bases, with 6 bases left in between. The whole variable domain, filled in from reference TRBV19 and TRBJ2-5, reads DGGITQSPKYLFRKEGQNVTLSCEQNLNHDAMYWYRQDPGQGLRLIYYSQIVNDFQKGDIAEGYSVSREKKESFPLTVTSAQKNPTAFYLCASSAWETQYFGPGTRLLVL.

This clonotype was observed at least ten times. The chain has TRBV20-1 and TRBJ2-3, with D unclear. The V end lost 6 bases, the J end lost 3 bases, and 7 bases lay between the germline ends. Per germline, CDR1 DFQATT and CDR2 SNEGSKA (reference sequence). The CDR3 runs to 11 residues. The CDR3 nucleotides are TGCAGTGCCCGAGTTACAGATACGCAGTATTTT. Translation: CSARVTDTQYF.

This clonotype was seen a handful of times. The chain's CDR3 is CASSPEAQANYGYTF. CDR3 sequence (DNA): TGTGCCAGCAGCCCAGAGGCCCAGGCTAACTATGGCTACACCTTC. V gene TRBV7-2 combines with J gene TRBJ1-2; D remains ambiguous. The CDR3 totals 15 residues. In germline, CDR1 is SGHTA, CDR2 FQGNSA. V was shortened by 5 bases and J by 0 bases, with 13 bases between the two germline ends.

A few counts support this clonotype. The chain joins TRBV5-1 to TRBJ2-5, with D perhaps assigned TRBD1 or TRBD2 (5 bases each). V lost 2 bases and J lost 2, with 10 bases in between. Germline V lookup: CDR1 SGHRS, CDR2 YFSETQ. CDR3 length equals 14 residues. For the CDR3, the DNA is TGCGCCAGCAGCTTTGGGGCGGGTCAAGAGACCCAGTACTTC. Translation: CASSFGAGQETQYF.

This clonotype occurred a few times. The chain links TRBV19 to TRBJ1-5, with 7 bases fitting TRBD1. The CDR3 loop spans 13 amino acids. Unmatched junction bases numbered 4, after V lost 7 bases and J lost 4 bases. Germline V gene lookup returns CDR1 LNHDA and CDR2 SQIVND (reference sequence). The CDR3 DNA sequence: TGTGCCAGTACTAGACAGGGTAATCAGCCCCAGCATTTT. Protein: CASTRQGNQPQHF. The complete variable domain, with remaining parts taken from reference TRBV19 and TRBJ1-5, reads DGGITQSPKYLFRKEGQNVTLSCEQNLNHDAMYWYRQDPGQGLRLIYYSQIVNDFQKGDIAEGYSVSREKKESFPLTVTSAQKNPTAFYLCASTRQGNQPQHFGDGTRLSIL.

In the case of this clonotype: A clone one base away is much larger, so this may be a read error. The chain uses TRBV28 and TRBJ2-6; D gene ambiguous. The CDR3 runs 17 residues. CDR1 MDHEN and CDR2 SYDVKM come from the germline V gene. The CDR3 reads CTSTTRLLPSGANVLTF. The CDR3 region has the DNA TGTACCAGCACGACCCGATTACTGCCGTCTGGGGCCAACGTCCTGACTTTC.

This sequence joins TRBV11-2 and TRBJ2-7; D is unresolved. The CDR3 length is 15 residues. Per the germline V gene, CDR1 is SGHAT and CDR2 is FQNNGV. Trimming left V 4 bases short and J 2 bases short, with 15 bases between. As DNA, the CDR3 is TGTGCCAGCAGCTCAGCGCGTATACTAACCTACGAGCAGTACTTC. Translating it yields CASSSARILTYEQYF.

This clonotype has ten or more counts. The V call is TRBV7-8, the J call TRBJ1-4; 8 bases are a match to TRBD1. J lost 8 bases, V lost 1 base, and 6 bases had no gene match. CDR3 length: 15 residues. The germline V gene encodes CDR1 SGHVS and CDR2 FQNEAQ. The CDR3 DNA reads TGTGCCAGCAGCTTAGACGGCAGGGGGCACGAAAAACTGTTTTTT. Its translation: CASSLDGRGHEKLFF.

This chain links TRBV29-1 with TRBJ2-1; unclear D gene. The germline V gene encodes CDR1 SQVTM and CDR2 ANQGSEA. Trimming took 2 bases from V and 6 from J, leaving 11 bases between them. The CDR3 runs 13 residues. CDR3 sequence reads: CSVEIESGNEQFF. The CDR3 DNA is TGCAGCGTTGAAATAGAGTCGGGCAATGAGCAGTTCTTC.

This clonotype has just a few counts. J is TRBJ2-3 and V is TRBV7-2; TRBD1 agrees at 7 bases. The length of the CDR3 is 15 residues. J lost 8 bases, V lost 1 base, and 9 bases had no gene match. Germline V gene sequence: CDR1 SGHTA, CDR2 FQGNSA. The chain's CDR3 is CASSLGSRQGGTQYF. CDR3 nucleotides: TGTGCCAGCAGCTTAGGGAGCCGACAGGGCGGTACGCAGTATTTT.

This clonotype was picked up many times. CDR3 nucleotides: TGTGCCAGCAGCCGAGGGACCTATGGCTACACCTTC. It encodes CASSRGTYGYTF. This chain joins TRBV7-2 and TRBJ1-2; maybe TRBD1 (5 bases). Germline assignment: CDR1 SGHTA and CDR2 FQGNSA. The ends were cut back, 5 bases at V and 4 bases at J, with 8 bases in the middle. This CDR3 is 12 amino acids long.

This clonotype was observed once. The chain uses TRBV28 and TRBJ1-1; 8 bases line up with TRBD1. V shed 3 bases and J 3 bases; nucleotides not matched to a gene: 3. CDR1 is MDHEN and CDR2 is SYDVKM in the germline V gene. The CDR3 is made up of 14 amino acids. In nucleotides, the CDR3 is TGTGCCAGCAGTTTGATCAGGGGGCACACTGAAGCTTTCTTT. This encodes CASSLIRGHTEAFF.

In this sample, this clonotype turned up a few times. This chain joins TRBV29-1 and TRBJ1-1, with a weak D call TRBD1 (5 bases). CDR1 and CDR2 from the germline V gene are SQVTM and ANQGSEA. The V and J ends lost 2 bases and 1 base respectively, with 8 bases between them. This CDR3 has 13 residues. As DNA, the CDR3 is TGCAGCGTTGAATACAGGAGGAACACTGAAGCTTTCTTT. Translation gives CSVEYRRNTEAFF.

This clonotype was found many times. This rearrangement joins TRBV7-3 to TRBJ2-6; D is undetermined. The germline gives CDR1 SGHTA, CDR2 FQGTGA. This CDR3 spans 15 amino acids. V was clipped by 4 bases and J by 0 bases, with 7 bases between them. CDR3 protein: CASSYSVSGANVLTF. The DNA for the CDR3 is TGTGCCAGCAGCTACAGCGTCTCTGGGGCCAACGTCCTGACTTTC.

The rearrangement links TRBV7-2 to TRBJ1-3; no firm D call. The V end was cut by 1 base, the J end by 4 bases, with 8 bases between. This CDR3 has 14 amino acids. From germline, CDR1 is SGHTA and CDR2 FQGNSA. CDR3 bases: TGTGCCAGCAGCTTAGGACATAGAGGAAACACCATATATTTT. Its translation is CASSLGHRGNTIYF.

This clonotype was counted a few times. The V gene is TRBV5-4, the J gene TRBJ1-2, with D uncertain. The germline V and J ends were trimmed by 0 bases and 2 bases, with 11 bases remaining between them. The CDR3 extends over 15 amino acids. CDR1 is SGHNT, CDR2 YYREEE, per germline (reference sequence). The CDR3 DNA reads as TGTGCCAGCAGCTTGGTTAGGCAGAGAAACTATGGCTACACCTTC. Translating gives CASSLVRQRNYGYTF.

This clonotype was seen a few times. V and J are TRBV12-5 and TRBJ2-1; D is undetermined. Trimming took off 2 bases at V and 0 bases at J, with 11 bases between the two ends. CDR1 and CDR2 (germline): LGHNT, FRNRAP. The CDR3 runs to 16 residues. The CDR3 loop reads CASGLIGRSSYNEQFF. In DNA, the CDR3 is TGTGCTAGTGGTTTGATCGGGCGGAGCTCCTACAATGAGCAGTTCTTC.